This section outlines one T cell receptor (beta chain) sequence together with its context. As yet, its antigen is unknown. This record comes from a study of shared clonotypes between healthy human individuals. Study-level points and caveats: Among non-shared clonotypes, generation probabilities were lower than among those shared by all four donors. The genetic and exposure-history diversity represented was limited by few donors.

CDR1 is LGHNA and CDR2 is YSLEER in the germline V gene. Trimming cost V 3 bases and J 2 bases; bases outside gene matches: 3. The CDR3 sequence is 14 residues long. From CD4+ cells came CD45RA+ naive and CD45RA-negative memory subsets. Once extracted for a subset, genomic DNA was divided evenly among several immunoSEQ plates. Clones were sequenced by immunoSEQ multiplex PCR, and TCRdb holds only the in-frame ones, with some missing. This table has millions of clones, over 85% appearing once. The gene calls are TRBV4-3 and TRBJ1-2, with 7 bases fitting TRBD1. The sequence came from a young man in good health. The sequencing sample was made of naive CD4+ T cells sorted from blood. The subset: CD45RA+ positively selected. The CDR3 DNA reads as TGCGCCAGCAGCCAGGAGGACAGGAACTATGGCTACACCTTC. This gives the protein CASSQEDRNYGYTF.